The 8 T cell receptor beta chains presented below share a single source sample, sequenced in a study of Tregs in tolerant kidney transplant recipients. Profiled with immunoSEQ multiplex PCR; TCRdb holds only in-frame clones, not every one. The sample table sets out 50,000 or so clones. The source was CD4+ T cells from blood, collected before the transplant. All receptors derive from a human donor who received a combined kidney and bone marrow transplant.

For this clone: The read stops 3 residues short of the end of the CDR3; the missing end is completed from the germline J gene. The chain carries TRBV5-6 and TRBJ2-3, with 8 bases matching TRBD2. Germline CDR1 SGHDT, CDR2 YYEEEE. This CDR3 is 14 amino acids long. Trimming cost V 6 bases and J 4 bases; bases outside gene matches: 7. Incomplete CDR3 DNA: TGTGCCAGCACCCCGGGGGGGCGTGCAGATACG. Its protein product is CASTPGGRADT. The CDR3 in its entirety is CASTPGGRADTQYF. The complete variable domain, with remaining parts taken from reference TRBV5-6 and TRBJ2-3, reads DAGVTQSPTHLIKTRGQQVTLRCSPKSGHDTVSWYQQALGQGPQFIFQYYEEEERQRGNFPDRFSGHQFPNYSSELNVNALLLGDSALYLCASTPGGRADTQYFGPGTRLTVL.

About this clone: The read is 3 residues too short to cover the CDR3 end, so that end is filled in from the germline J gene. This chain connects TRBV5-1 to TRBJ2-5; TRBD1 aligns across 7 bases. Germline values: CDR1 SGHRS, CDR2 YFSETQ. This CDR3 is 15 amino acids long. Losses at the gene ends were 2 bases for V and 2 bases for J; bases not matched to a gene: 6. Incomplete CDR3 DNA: TGCGCCAGCAGCTTCACGGGACAGCTTCAAGAGACC. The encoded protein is CASSFTGQLQET. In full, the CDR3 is CASSFTGQLQETQYF.

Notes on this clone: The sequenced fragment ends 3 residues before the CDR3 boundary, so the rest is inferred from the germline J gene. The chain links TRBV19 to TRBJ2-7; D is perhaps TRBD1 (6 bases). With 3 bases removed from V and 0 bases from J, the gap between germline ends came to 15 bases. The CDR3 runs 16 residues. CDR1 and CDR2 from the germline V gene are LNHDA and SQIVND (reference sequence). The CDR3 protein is CASSISGTLRSYEQYF. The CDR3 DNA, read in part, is TGTGCCAGTAGTATTTCGGGGACACTCCGCTCCTACGAG.

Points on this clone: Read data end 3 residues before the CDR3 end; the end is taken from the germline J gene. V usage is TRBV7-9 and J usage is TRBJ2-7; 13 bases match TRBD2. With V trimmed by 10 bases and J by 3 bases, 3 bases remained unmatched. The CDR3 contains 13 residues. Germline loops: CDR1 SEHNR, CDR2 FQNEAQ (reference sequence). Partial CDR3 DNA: TGTGCCACTCGGACTAGCGGGAGCTACGAG. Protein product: CATRTSGSYE. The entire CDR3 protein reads CATRTSGSYEQYF.

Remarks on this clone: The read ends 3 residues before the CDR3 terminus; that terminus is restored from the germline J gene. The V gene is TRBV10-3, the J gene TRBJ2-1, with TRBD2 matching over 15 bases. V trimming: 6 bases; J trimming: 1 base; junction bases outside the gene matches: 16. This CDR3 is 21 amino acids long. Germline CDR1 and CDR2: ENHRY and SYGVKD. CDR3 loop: CAIRNLPGLAGGPSSYNEQFF. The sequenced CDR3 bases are TGTGCCATCAGGAACCTCCCGGGACTAGCGGGGGGACCCTCATCCTACAATGAG.

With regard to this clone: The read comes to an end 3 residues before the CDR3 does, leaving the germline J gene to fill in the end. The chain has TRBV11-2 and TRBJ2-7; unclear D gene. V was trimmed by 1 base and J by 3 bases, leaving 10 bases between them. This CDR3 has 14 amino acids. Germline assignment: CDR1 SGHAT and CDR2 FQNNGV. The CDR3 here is CASSLGGRVYEQYF. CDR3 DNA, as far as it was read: TGTGCCAGCAGCTTAGGAGGCAGAGTCTACGAG. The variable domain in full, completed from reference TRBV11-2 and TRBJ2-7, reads EAGVAQSPRYKIIEKRQSVAFWCNPISGHATLYWYQQILGQGPKLLIQFQNNGVVDDSQLPKDRFSAERLKGVDSTLKIQPAKLEDSAVYLCASSLGGRVYEQYFGPGTRLTVT.

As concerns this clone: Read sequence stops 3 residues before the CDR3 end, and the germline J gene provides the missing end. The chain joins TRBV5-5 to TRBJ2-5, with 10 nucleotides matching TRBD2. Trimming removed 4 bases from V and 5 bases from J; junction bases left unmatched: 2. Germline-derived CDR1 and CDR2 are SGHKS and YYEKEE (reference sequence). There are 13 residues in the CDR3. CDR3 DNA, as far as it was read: TGTGCCAGCAGCACGGGACTAGCGGAGACC. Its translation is CASSTGLAET. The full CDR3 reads CASSTGLAETQYF.

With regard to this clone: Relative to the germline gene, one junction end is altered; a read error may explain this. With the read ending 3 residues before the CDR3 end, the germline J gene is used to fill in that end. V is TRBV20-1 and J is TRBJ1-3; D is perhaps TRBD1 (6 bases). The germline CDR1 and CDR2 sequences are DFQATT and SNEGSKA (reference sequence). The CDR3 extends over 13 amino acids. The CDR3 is CSARLGAGNTIYF. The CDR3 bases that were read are TGCAGTGCTAGATTGGGGGCAGGAAACACT.